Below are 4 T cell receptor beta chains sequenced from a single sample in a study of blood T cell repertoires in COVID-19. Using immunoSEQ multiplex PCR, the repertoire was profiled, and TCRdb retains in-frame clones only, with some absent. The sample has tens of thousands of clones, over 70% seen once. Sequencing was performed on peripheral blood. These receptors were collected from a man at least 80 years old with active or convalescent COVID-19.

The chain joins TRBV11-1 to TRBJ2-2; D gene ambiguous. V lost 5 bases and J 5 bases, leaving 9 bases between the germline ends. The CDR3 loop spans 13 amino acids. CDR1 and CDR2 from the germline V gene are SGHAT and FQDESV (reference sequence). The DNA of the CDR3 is TGTGCCAGCAGCCTCCGGTTTACCGGGGAGCTGTTTTTT. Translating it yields CASSLRFTGELFF.

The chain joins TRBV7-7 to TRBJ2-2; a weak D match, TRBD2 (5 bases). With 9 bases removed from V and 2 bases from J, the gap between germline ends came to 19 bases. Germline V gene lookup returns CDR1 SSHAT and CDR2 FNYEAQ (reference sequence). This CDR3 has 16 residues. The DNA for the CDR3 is TGTGCCAGAATTAAACCACCGGGGTCAAACACCGGGGAGCTGTTTTTT. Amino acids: CARIKPPGSNTGELFF.

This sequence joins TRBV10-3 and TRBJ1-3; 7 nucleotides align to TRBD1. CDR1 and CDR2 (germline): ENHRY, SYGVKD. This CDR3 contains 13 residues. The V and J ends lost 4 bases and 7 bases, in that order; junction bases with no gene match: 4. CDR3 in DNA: TGTGCCATCAGTGTCCCAGGGGGGAACACCATATATTTT. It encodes CAISVPGGNTIYF.

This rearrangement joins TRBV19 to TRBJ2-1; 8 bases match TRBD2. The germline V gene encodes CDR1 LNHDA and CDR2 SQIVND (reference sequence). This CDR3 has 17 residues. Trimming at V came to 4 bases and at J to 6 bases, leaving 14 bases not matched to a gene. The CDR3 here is CASSTTPGLGRRNEQFF. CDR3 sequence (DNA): TGTGCCAGTAGTACCACTCCGGGACTAGGGAGACGCAATGAGCAGTTCTTC.